Detailed here is one T cell receptor beta chain. The data stem from a study of T cells expressing NK-cell markers. Using the 5' RACE reads, TCRdb records one entry per CDR3 protein without DNA. This sample contains about 150,000 distinct CDR3 sequences. The TCR originated in a woman aged 50 to 60 in good health. Sequencing was carried out using blood T cells: a sorted CD56 or NKG2C T cell subset, CD4+ or CD8+ T cells, or bulk PBMC T cells (not recorded which).

The CDR3 protein is CASTGGAFEKLFF. V usage is TRBV27 and J usage is TRBJ1-4; no DNA is available, so the TRBD1 call from TCRdb remains unchecked. This CDR3 contains 13 residues. Germline CDR1 is MNHEY and CDR2 is SMNVEV (reference sequence).